Described below is a single T cell receptor (beta chain) sequence and its context. What antigen it recognizes has not been identified. Qualities for individual bases were not recorded, and no much larger clone is one base off. The intended sense of this specimen's time point label: cells obtained before transplantation from donor or recipient. CD3+CD4+ and CD3+CD8+ populations were FACS-sorted from unstimulated pre-transplant donor and recipient cells taken from spleen or lymph nodes. This record comes from a study of graft-versus-host responses after intestinal transplantation (dated by TCRdb to about 2021). About the investigation overall: The transplants that recipients got were multivisceral, liver-intestinal, or isolated intestinal. Rather than being sequenced by the commercial service, samples from a few later patients were sequenced in-house on an Illumina MiSeq and processed with MiXCR. After intestinal transplantation, graft-versus-host and host-versus-graft alloreactive T cell clones were followed in the graft, circulation and bone marrow using bulk TCR-beta CDR3 sequencing. To identify alloreactive clones, pre-transplant mixed lymphocyte reaction products were sequenced and then compared with unstimulated pre-transplant donor and recipient T cells. Donor T cell macrochimerism was defined as a peak of at least 4% donor T cells among recipient peripheral blood mononuclear cells. Every recipient was given anti-thymocyte globulin induction, then maintenance tacrolimus and steroids for roughly 3 years. The cohort enrolled 24 intestinal transplant recipients, one of whom was a retransplant, and a few patients without pretransplant specimens were excluded. The research as a whole found: Patients with donor T cell macrochimerism had high GvH to HvG T cell clonal ratios in their allografts. The conclusions were limited by the relatively low number and heterogeneity of the intestinal transplant patients. Early after transplant, peak levels of circulating GvH clones were found to be associated with declines in HvG clones. GvH clones were detected in recipient bone marrow, and some appeared earlier in ileal mucosa or blood, consistent with an intestinal mucosal origin.

Libraries were constructed by the immunoSEQ multiplex PCR assay. For most patients, genomic DNA was isolated with the Qiagen DNeasy Blood and Tissue Kit and shipped frozen to Adaptive Biotechnologies for TCR sequencing. For most patients, high-throughput TCR-beta CDR3 sequencing of genomic DNA was performed by Adaptive Biotechnologies. The study's own analysis went as follows. Adaptive's ImmunoSEQ software supplied the TCR sequencing data for 18 patients, while MiXCR and VDJtools were used to process a few other patients. CD4 versus CD8 sorting errors were corrected by removing sequences found in both subsets at a frequency ratio below 5:1. CDR3 nucleotide sequences shared between donor and recipient were removed because their origin could not be assigned. To count as alloreactive, a clone needed at least 2-fold expansion over unstimulated cells and a minimum CFSE-low frequency of 0.002% (template counts) or 0.001% (read counts). Mappable clones were those detected in sequenced pre-transplant spleen, lymph node, or MLR CFSE-low populations of the donor or recipient. Cumulative frequency of alloreactive clones was calculated as a percentage of all sequences weighted by copy number. Here the immuneACCESS table is served through TCRdb, limited to in-frame sequences with V and J called. Missing clones are a known gap in these copies; in checked studies unresolved V genes cover under half, and the rest lacks a known reason. V, J and clone size are taken as reported in that table, and D and trimming were inferred from the DNA itself. This sample is represented by around 100,000 clones; roughly 93% of them were singletons. 1.2% of the sample lies in the top ten.

V lost 6 bases and J lost 4 bases, and the count of bases not matched to a germline gene is 8. Sequences SNHLY (CDR1) and FYNNEI (CDR2) are obtained from the germline V gene. The CDR3 sequence holds 14 residues, the cysteine and phenylalanine included. Only the CDR3 part of the read is kept: 42 bases, read in frame from the first base. The chain employs TRBV2 and TRBJ1-1, with 7 bases in between that match TRBD1. Here the sequenced sample was unstimulated CD8+ T cells sorted from spleen or lymph node cells, taken before intestinal transplant. The sequence derives from a human donor who received an intestinal transplant. The CDR3 amino acid sequence is: CASSHRGQGTEAFF. The nucleotides are TGTGCCAGCAGCCACAGGGGCCAGGGCACTGAAGCTTTCTTT.